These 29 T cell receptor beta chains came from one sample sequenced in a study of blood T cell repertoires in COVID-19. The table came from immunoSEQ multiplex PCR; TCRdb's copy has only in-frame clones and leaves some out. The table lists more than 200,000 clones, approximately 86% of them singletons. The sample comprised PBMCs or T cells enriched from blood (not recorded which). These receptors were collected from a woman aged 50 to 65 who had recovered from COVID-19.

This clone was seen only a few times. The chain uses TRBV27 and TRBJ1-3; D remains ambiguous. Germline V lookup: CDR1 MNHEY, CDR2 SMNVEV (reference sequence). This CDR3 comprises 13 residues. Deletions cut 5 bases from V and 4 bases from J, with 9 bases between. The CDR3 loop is CASSVVRGNTIYF. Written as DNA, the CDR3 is TGTGCCAGCAGTGTTGTCCGGGGAAACACCATATATTTT.

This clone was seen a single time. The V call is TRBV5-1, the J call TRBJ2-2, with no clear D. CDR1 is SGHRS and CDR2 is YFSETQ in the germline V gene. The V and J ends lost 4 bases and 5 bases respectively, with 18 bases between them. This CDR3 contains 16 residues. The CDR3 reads CASSVLILADTGELFF. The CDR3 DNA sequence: TGCGCCAGCAGCGTATTGATATTAGCAGATACCGGGGAGCTGTTTTTT.

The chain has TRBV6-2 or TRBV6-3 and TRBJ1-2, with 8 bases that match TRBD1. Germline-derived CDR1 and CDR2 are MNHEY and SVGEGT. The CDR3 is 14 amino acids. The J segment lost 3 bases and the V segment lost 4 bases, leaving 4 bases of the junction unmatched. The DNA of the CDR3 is TGTGCCAGCAGTTCGGACAGGGCTTACTATGGCTACACCTTC. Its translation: CASSSDRAYYGYTF.

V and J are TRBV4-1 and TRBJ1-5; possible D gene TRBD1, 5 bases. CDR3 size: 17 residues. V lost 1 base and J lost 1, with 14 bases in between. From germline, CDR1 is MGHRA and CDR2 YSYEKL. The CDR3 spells CASSQVQGRGSNQPQHF. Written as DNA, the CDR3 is TGCGCCAGCAGCCAAGTCCAGGGTCGTGGAAGCAATCAGCCCCAGCATTTT.

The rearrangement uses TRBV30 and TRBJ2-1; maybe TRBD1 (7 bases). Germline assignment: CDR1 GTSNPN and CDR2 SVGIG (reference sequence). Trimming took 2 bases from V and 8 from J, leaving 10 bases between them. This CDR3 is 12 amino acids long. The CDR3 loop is CAWSQGGDEQFF. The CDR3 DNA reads TGTGCCTGGAGTCAGGGGGGCGATGAGCAGTTCTTC.

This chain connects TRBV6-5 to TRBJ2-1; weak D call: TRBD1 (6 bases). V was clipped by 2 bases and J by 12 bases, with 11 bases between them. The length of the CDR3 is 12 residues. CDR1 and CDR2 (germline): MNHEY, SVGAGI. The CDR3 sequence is CASSYERGTQFF. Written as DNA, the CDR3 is TGTGCCAGCAGTTACGAGAGGGGGACGCAGTTCTTC.

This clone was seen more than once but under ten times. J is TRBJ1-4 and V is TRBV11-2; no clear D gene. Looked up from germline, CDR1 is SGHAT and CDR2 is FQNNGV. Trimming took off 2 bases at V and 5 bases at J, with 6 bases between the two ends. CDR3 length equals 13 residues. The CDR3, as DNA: TGTGCCAGCAGCTTATCAGGAAATGAAAAACTGTTTTTT. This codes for CASSLSGNEKLFF.

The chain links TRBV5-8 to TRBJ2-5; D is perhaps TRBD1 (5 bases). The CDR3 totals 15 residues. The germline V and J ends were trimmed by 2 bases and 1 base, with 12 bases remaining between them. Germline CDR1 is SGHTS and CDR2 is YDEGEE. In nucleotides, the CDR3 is TGTGCCAGCAGCTTCGGTAGTAGGGGCCAAGAGACCCAGTACTTC. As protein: CASSFGSRGQETQYF.

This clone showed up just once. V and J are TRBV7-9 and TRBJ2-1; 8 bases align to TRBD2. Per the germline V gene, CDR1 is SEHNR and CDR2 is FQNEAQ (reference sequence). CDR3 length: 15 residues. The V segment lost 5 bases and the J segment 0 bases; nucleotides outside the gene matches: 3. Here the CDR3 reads CASSQLADSYNEQFF. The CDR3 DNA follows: TGTGCCAGCAGCCAACTAGCGGACTCCTACAATGAGCAGTTCTTC.

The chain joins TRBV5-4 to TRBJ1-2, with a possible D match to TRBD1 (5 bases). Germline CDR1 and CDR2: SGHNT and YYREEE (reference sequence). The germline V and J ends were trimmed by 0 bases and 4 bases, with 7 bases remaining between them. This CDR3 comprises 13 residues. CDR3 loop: CASSLVTGYGYTF. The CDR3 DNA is TGTGCCAGCAGCTTGGTTACAGGCTATGGCTACACCTTC.

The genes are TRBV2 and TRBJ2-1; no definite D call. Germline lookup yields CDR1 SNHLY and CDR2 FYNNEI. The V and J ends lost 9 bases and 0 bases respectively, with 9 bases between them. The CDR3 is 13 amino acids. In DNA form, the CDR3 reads TGTGCCAGTAAGATCGGCTCCTACAATGAGCAGTTCTTC. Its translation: CASKIGSYNEQFF.

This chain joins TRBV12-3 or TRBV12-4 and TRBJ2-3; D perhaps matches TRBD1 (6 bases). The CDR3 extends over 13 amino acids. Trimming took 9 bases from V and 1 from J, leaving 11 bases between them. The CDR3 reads CASNYRGTDTQYF. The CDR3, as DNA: TGTGCCAGTAACTACAGGGGCACAGATACGCAGTATTTT.

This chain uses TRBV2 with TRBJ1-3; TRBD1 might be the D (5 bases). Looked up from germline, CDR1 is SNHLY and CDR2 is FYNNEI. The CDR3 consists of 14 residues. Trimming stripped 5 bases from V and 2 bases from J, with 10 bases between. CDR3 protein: CASSSGIPGNTIYF. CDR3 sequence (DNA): TGTGCCAGCAGTTCAGGGATCCCTGGAAACACCATATATTTT.

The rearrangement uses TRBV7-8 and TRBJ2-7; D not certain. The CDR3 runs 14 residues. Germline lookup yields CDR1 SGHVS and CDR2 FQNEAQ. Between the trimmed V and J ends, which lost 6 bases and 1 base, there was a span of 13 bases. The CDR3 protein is CASRELFGSYEQYF. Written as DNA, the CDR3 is TGTGCCAGCAGGGAGCTTTTCGGATCCTACGAGCAGTACTTC. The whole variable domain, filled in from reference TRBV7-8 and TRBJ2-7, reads GAGVSQSPRYKVAKRGQDVALRCDPISGHVSLFWYQQALGQGPEFLTYFQNEAQLDKSGLPSDRFFAERPEGSVSTLKIQRTQQEDSAVYLCASRELFGSYEQYFGPGTRLTVT.

The CDR3 protein is CASSFIRGGTGNGYTF. The CDR3, as DNA: TGTGCCAGCAGTTTTATAAGGGGGGGGACAGGGAATGGCTACACCTTC. This chain connects TRBV28 to TRBJ1-2, with TRBD1 matching 9 bases. With 3 bases clipped from V and 6 bases from J, the junction kept 11 bases outside the gene matches. Germline values: CDR1 MDHEN, CDR2 SYDVKM. This CDR3 spans 16 amino acids.

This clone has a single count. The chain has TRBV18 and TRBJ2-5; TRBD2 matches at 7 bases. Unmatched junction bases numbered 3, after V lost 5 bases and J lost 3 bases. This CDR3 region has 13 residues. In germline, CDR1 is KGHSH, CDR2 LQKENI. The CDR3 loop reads CASSSSGEETQYF. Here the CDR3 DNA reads TGTGCCAGCTCATCCAGCGGGGAAGAGACCCAGTACTTC.

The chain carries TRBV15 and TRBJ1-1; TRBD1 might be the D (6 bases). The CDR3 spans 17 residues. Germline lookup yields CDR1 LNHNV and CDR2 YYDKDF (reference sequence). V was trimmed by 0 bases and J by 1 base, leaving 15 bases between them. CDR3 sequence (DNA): TGTGCCACCAGCAGAGAGGGGGGGCCCGTCCAGAACACTGAAGCTTTCTTT. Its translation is CATSREGGPVQNTEAFF.

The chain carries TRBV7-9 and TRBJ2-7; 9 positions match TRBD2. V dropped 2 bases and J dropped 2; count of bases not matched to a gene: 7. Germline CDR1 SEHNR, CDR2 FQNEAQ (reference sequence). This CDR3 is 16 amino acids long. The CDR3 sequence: CASSLSTSGPTYEQYF. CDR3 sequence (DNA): TGTGCCAGCAGCTTATCGACTAGCGGCCCGACCTACGAGCAGTACTTC.

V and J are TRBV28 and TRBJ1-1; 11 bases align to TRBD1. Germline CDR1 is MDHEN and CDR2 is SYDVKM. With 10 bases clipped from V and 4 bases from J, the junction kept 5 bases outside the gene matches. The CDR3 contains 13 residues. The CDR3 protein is CATRGQGGTEAFF. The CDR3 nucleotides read TGTGCCACAAGGGGACAGGGGGGCACTGAAGCTTTCTTT.

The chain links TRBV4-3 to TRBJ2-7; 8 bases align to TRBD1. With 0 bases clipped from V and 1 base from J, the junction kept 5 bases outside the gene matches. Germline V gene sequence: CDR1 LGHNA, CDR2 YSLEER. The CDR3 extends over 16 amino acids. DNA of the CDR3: TGCGCCAGCAGCCAAGATTGGAACAGGGGGTCCTACGAGCAGTACTTC. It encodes CASSQDWNRGSYEQYF.

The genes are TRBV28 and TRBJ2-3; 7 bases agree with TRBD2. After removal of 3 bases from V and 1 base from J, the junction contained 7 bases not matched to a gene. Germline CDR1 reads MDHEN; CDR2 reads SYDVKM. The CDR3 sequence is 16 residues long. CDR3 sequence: CASSFSREVGTDTQYF. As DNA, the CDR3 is TGTGCCAGCAGTTTTAGCCGGGAGGTCGGCACAGATACGCAGTATTTT.

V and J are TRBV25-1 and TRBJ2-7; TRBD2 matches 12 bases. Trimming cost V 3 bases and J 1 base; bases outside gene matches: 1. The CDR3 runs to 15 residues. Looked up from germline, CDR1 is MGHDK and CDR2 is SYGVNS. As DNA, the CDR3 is TGTGCCAGCAGTGATACTAGCGGGAGGTCCTACGAGCAGTACTTC. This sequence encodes CASSDTSGRSYEQYF.

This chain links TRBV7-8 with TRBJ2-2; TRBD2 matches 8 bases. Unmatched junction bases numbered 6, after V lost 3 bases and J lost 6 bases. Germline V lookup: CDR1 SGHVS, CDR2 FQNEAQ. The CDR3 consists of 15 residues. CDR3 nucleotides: TGTGCCAGCAGCTTTAGTTCCGGGAGGGCCGGGGAGCTGTTTTTT. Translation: CASSFSSGRAGELFF.

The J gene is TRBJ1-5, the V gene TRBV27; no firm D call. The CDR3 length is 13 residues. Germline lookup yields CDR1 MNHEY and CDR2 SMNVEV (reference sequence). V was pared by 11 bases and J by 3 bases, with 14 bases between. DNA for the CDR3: TGTGCCTACGTCCCACTTCCCAATCAGCCCCAGCATTTT. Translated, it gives CAYVPLPNQPQHF.

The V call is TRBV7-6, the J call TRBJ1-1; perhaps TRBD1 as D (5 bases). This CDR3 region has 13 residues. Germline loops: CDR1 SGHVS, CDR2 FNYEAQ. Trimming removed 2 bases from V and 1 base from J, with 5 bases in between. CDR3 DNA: TGTGCCAGCAGCTTACAGGGGAACACTGAAGCTTTCTTT. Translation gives CASSLQGNTEAFF.

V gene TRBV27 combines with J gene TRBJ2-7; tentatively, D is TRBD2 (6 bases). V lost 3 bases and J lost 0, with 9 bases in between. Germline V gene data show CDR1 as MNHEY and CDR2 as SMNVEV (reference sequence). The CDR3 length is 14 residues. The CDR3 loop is CASSLTGDSYEQYF. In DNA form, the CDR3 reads TGTGCCAGCAGTTTGACGGGGGACTCCTACGAGCAGTACTTC.

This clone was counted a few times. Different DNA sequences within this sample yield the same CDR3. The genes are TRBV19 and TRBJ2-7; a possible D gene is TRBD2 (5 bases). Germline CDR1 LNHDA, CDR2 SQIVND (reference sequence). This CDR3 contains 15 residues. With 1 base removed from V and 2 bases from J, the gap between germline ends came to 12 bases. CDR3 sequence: CASSIGTSGPYEQYF. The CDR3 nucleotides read TGTGCCAGTAGTATAGGAACCAGCGGCCCCTACGAGCAGTACTTC.

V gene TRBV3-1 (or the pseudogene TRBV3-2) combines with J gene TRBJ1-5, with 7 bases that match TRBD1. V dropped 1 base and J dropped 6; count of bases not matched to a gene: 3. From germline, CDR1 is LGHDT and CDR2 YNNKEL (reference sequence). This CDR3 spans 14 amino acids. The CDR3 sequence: CASSQGTGGQPQHF. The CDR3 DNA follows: TGTGCCAGCAGCCAAGGGACAGGCGGTCAGCCCCAGCATTTT.

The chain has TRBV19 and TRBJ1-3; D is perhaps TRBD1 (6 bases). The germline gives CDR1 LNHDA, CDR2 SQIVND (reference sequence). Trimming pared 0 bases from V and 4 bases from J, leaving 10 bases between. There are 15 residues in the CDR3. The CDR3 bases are TGTGCCAGTAGTATAGACAGGGGAGACGGAAACACCATATATTTT. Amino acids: CASSIDRGDGNTIYF.